The clone carrying this TCR beta chain was found once. CDR1 is SGHVS, CDR2 FQNEAQ, per germline. The V gene end was trimmed by 5 bases and the J gene end by 2 bases; junction bases not matched to a gene: 6. The CDR3 totals 16 residues. The sample comes from a study of shared clonotypes between healthy human individuals. Measured with immunoSEQ multiplex PCR; TCRdb has only the in-frame clones, and not every one. The data contain 2,500,000 or so clones, roughly 93% of them singletons. This clonotype originated in a man aged 18 to 29 in good health. Some clones in this sample may be carry-over from other donors' samples. The chain links TRBV7-8 to TRBJ1-3, with 10 positions matching TRBD1. Material for sequencing was naive CD4+ T cells from PBMCs. Subset reported: CD45RA+ positively selected. As DNA, the CDR3 is TGTGCCAGCAGCCGCTCCGGGACAGGGGCTGGAAACACCATATATTTT. Translating it yields CASSRSGTGAGNTIYF.